The rows below give T cell receptor beta chains drawn from one sample of a study of T-cell memory formation after mild COVID-19. TCRdb re-derived calls from the 5' RACE reads in MiXCR, one entry per CDR3 protein. The sample records around 200,000 distinct CDR3 sequences, around 30% being singletons. What was sequenced was PBMCs or a T cell subset sorted from them (not recorded which). These receptors originate from an adult woman who had mild COVID-19 (a few samples of this study predate the infection). Cell type and time point are not known. Both conserved end residues are part of each CDR3. The order of the fields is D gene, clone size, J gene, V gene, CDR3 protein, CDR3 DNA. A D gene is named only where the DNA matches it firmly. Clone size is not always given. Where it is, it says once, few, many or a class for expanded clones.

>.|few|TRBJ1-2|TRBV5-1
CASSSVGDYGYTF
TGCGCCAGCAGCTCGGTAGGGGACTATGGCTACACCTTC
>.|.|TRBJ2-2|TRBV7-2
CASNLVVGLGTGELFF
TGTGCCAGCAACTTAGTAGTCGGGCTGGGAACCGGGGAGCTGTTTTTT
>.|few|TRBJ2-1|TRBV4-1
CASSQEAGAIYNEQFF
TGCGCCAGCAGCCAAGAGGCAGGGGCTATCTACAATGAGCAGTTCTTC
>TRBD1|few|TRBJ1-2|TRBV29-1
CSVYDRGRAAANYGYTF
TGCAGCGTATACGACAGGGGGCGCGCGGCGGCTAACTATGGCTACACCTTC
>.|.|TRBJ2-1|TRBV9
CASSAILGVGQFF
TGTGCCAGCAGCGCAATACTAGGAGTGGGGCAGTTCTTC
>TRBD1|.|TRBJ2-5|TRBV5-1
CASSFPDRGHGGYQETQYF
TGCGCCAGCAGCTTCCCAGACAGGGGGCACGGTGGGTACCAAGAGACCCAGTACTTC
>.|.|TRBJ2-5|TRBV5-1
CASSSVPVSGETQYF
TGCGCCAGCAGCTCCGTCCCGGTTTCCGGAGAGACCCAGTACTTC
>TRBD2|.|TRBJ2-1|TRBV2
CASKGIAGYNEQFF
TGTGCCAGCAAGGGAATAGCGGGGTACAATGAGCAGTTCTTC
>.|.|TRBJ2-1|TRBV4-1
CASSQDRGVRSEQFF
TGCGCCAGCAGCCAAGATCGCGGCGTACGGTCGGAGCAGTTCTTC
>.|.|TRBJ1-1|TRBV5-5
CASSLLNSNTEAFF
TGTGCCAGCAGCCTACTCAACAGCAACACTGAAGCTTTCTTT
>TRBD2|.|TRBJ2-1|TRBV12-3/TRBV12-4
CASTLAAGGRNEQFF
TGTGCCAGCACCCTAGCAGCGGGGGGGCGTAATGAGCAGTTCTTC
>.|few|TRBJ2-1|TRBV5-6
CASSSIPRNEQFF
TGTGCCAGCAGCTCTATCCCAAGAAATGAGCAGTTCTTC
>TRBD2|few|TRBJ2-1|TRBV6-5
CASSYPAGTSGRLYNEQFF
TGTGCCAGCAGTTACCCTGCCGGGACTAGCGGGAGACTCTACAATGAGCAGTTCTTC
>TRBD1|few|TRBJ1-1|TRBV19
CASSPRTGLGHTEAFF
TGTGCCAGTAGTCCCCGGACAGGGCTTGGACACACTGAAGCTTTCTTT
>TRBD2|many|TRBJ2-2|TRBV12-3/TRBV12-4
CASRAGLGAGELFF
TGTGCCAGCAGGGCGGGACTAGGAGCCGGGGAGCTGTTTTTT
>.|.|TRBJ1-1|TRBV11-2
CASSPPVGVVTEAFF
TGTGCCAGCAGCCCCCCAGTGGGTGTTGTAACTGAAGCTTTCTTT
>TRBD2|.|TRBJ2-7|TRBV7-2
CASSFTSAGEQYF
TGTGCCAGCAGCTTCACTAGCGCGGGCGAGCAGTACTTC
>.|.|TRBJ2-7|TRBV10-3
CAISEGAVTPYEQYF
TGTGCCATCAGTGAGGGAGCGGTGACCCCCTACGAGCAGTACTTC
>.|few|TRBJ1-5|TRBV18
CASSPDPGPNQPQHF
TGTGCCAGCTCACCAGATCCGGGCCCCAATCAGCCCCAGCATTTT
>.|few|TRBJ2-7|TRBV18
CASSPPGVYEQYF
TGTGCCAGCTCACCACCAGGGGTCTACGAGCAGTACTTC
>.|.|TRBJ2-7|TRBV3-1
CASSQGLAWAYEQYF
TGTGCCAGCAGCCAAGGGTTAGCGTGGGCCTACGAGCAGTACTTC
>.|few|TRBJ2-5|TRBV5-1
CASRVGETQYF
TGCGCCAGCAGAGTAGGAGAGACCCAGTACTTC
>.|.|TRBJ1-2|TRBV30
CAWSYQGNGYTF
TGTGCCTGGAGTTATCAGGGGAATGGCTACACCTTC
>.|.|TRBJ1-1|TRBV7-6
CASSLSGQNTEAFF
TGTGCCAGCAGCTTAAGCGGACAGAACACTGAAGCTTTCTTT
>.|few|TRBJ1-1|TRBV28
CATEPGFRSEAFF
TGTGCCACCGAACCGGGTTTCAGGTCTGAAGCTTTCTTT
>.|.|TRBJ2-1|TRBV10-3
CAISVTRGTSSYNEQFF
TGTGCCATCAGTGTGACTAGAGGGACGAGCTCCTACAATGAGCAGTTCTTC
>.|.|TRBJ2-7|TRBV6-2/TRBV6-3
CASTHTTGHLGYEQYF
TGTGCCAGCACCCATACTACCGGACATCTCGGCTACGAGCAGTACTTC
>.|few|TRBJ2-1|TRBV12-3/TRBV12-4
CASGPGAREQFF
TGTGCCAGCGGACCAGGGGCCAGGGAGCAGTTCTTC
>TRBD2|many|TRBJ2-1|TRBV12-3/TRBV12-4
CASSFPSGPEAYNEQFF
TGTGCCAGCAGTTTTCCTAGCGGCCCGGAGGCCTACAATGAGCAGTTCTTC
>.|few|TRBJ2-7|TRBV29-1
CSVVGRTSYEQYF
TGCAGCGTTGTGGGGAGGACCAGCTACGAGCAGTACTTC
>TRBD1|few|TRBJ2-7|TRBV10-2
CASSDSKDRYSYEQYF
TGCGCCAGCAGTGATTCAAAGGACAGGTACTCCTACGAGCAGTACTTC
>.|few|TRBJ1-1|TRBV6-5
CASSHDRPTMNTEAFF
TGTGCCAGCAGCCACGACAGACCAACTATGAACACTGAAGCTTTCTTT
>TRBD2|few|TRBJ2-7|TRBV7-9
CASSFGPSGNYEQYF
TGTGCCAGCAGCTTCGGTCCTAGCGGGAACTACGAGCAGTACTTC
>TRBD1|few|TRBJ2-7|TRBV29-1
CSVERGQGYEQYF
TGCAGCGTTGAAAGGGGGCAGGGATACGAGCAGTACTTC
>.|once|TRBJ1-5|TRBV19
CASKGSADQPQHF
TGTGCCAGTAAAGGGTCGGCGGATCAGCCCCAGCATTTT
>.|.|TRBJ2-7|TRBV7-9
CASSLEYYEQYF
TGTGCCAGCAGCTTGGAGTACTACGAGCAGTACTTC
>TRBD2|few|TRBJ2-2|TRBV12-3/TRBV12-4
CATGGNVAGELFF
TGTGCCACCGGGGGGAACGTCGCCGGGGAGCTGTTTTTT
>.|.|TRBJ1-1|TRBV30
CAWNLAATEAFF
TGTGCCTGGAACCTTGCGGCCACTGAAGCTTTCTTT
>.|.|TRBJ2-4|TRBV12-3/TRBV12-4
CASSPLGIQYF
TGTGCCAGCAGTCCTCTCGGCATTCAGTACTTC
>TRBD1|.|TRBJ2-3|TRBV5-1
CASSPGQGATDTQYF
TGCGCCAGCAGCCCTGGACAGGGGGCGACAGATACGCAGTATTTT
>TRBD2|.|TRBJ2-1|TRBV28
CASSPRSGSAGNNEQFF
TGTGCCAGCAGTCCCAGGAGCGGGAGTGCGGGCAACAATGAGCAGTTCTTC
>TRBD2|.|TRBJ2-7|TRBV5-5
CASSLEAYHGRTSYEQYF
TGTGCCAGCAGCTTGGAGGCCTACCACGGGAGGACCTCCTACGAGCAGTACTTC
>TRBD1|few|TRBJ1-2|TRBV12-3/TRBV12-4
CASSPRTGWRGYTF
TGTGCCAGCAGTCCGCGGACAGGGTGGCGTGGCTACACCTTC
>.|few|TRBJ2-7|TRBV15
CATSSVRGQGYEQYF
TGTGCCACCAGCAGTGTTCGCGGGCAGGGGTACGAGCAGTACTTC
>TRBD1|.|TRBJ2-1|TRBV27
CASSLDGGQVNNEQFF
TGTGCCAGCAGTTTAGACGGGGGACAGGTGAACAATGAGCAGTTCTTC
>.|.|TRBJ1-1|TRBV12-3/TRBV12-4
CASSLAAGTEAFF
TGTGCCAGCAGTCTAGCGGCAGGGACTGAAGCTTTCTTT
>.|few|TRBJ2-3|TRBV7-9
CASSRHSTDTQYF
TGTGCCAGCAGCCGCCACAGCACAGATACGCAGTATTTT
>TRBD2|few|TRBJ2-1|TRBV29-1
CSVGTSGYNEQFF
TGCAGCGTGGGGACTAGCGGTTACAATGAGCAGTTCTTC
>TRBD1|.|TRBJ2-3|TRBV30
CAWTPRDRGTDTQYF
TGTGCCTGGACTCCCCGGGACAGGGGCACAGATACGCAGTATTTT
>.|.|TRBJ1-1|TRBV3-1
CASSRGGTTEAFF
TGTGCCAGCAGCCGGGGAGGGACCACTGAAGCTTTCTTT
>TRBD2|few|TRBJ2-1|TRBV5-1
CASSLRLANNNEQFF
TGCGCCAGCAGCTTGAGACTAGCAAATAACAATGAGCAGTTCTTC
>.|.|TRBJ1-6|TRBV7-6
CASSPDRVNNSPLHF
TGTGCCAGCAGCCCCGACCGGGTCAATAATTCACCCCTCCACTTT
>TRBD1|.|TRBJ2-6|TRBV24-1
CATSDLRTGDFVGANVLTF
TGTGCCACCAGTGATTTAAGGACAGGGGACTTCGTTGGGGCCAACGTCCTGACTTTC
>.|few|TRBJ1-1|TRBV5-1
CASKPGTVGTEAFF
TGCGCCAGCAAACCAGGCACAGTCGGCACTGAAGCTTTCTTT
>TRBD2|.|TRBJ2-3|TRBV12-3/TRBV12-4
CSSSLYGGGRTDTQYF
TGTTCCAGCAGTTTATACGGGGGAGGGCGCACAGATACGCAGTATTTT
>TRBD1|few|TRBJ2-1|TRBV7-3
CASSLQAGTGVEQFF
TGTGCCAGCAGCTTACAGGCCGGGACAGGGGTTGAGCAGTTCTTC
>.|.|TRBJ2-7|TRBV13
CASSSGTPTGKQYF
TGTGCCAGCAGCTCCGGGACTCCCACTGGGAAGCAGTACTTC
>.|.|TRBJ2-4|TRBV7-9
CASSLVRGSDNIQYF
TGTGCCAGCAGCTTAGTACGGGGGTCGGATAACATTCAGTACTTC
>.|few|TRBJ2-7|TRBV5-1
CASKTVFSYEQYF
TGCGCCAGTAAGACGGTCTTCTCCTACGAGCAGTACTTC
>.|.|TRBJ2-5|TRBV10-3
CAISDQETQYF
TGTGCCATCAGTGATCAAGAGACCCAGTACTTC